Shown below are 30 T cell receptor beta chains from a single sample sequenced in a study of shared clonotypes between healthy human individuals. Sequenced by immunoSEQ multiplex PCR; TCRdb stores in-frame clones only, minus some. The table includes over 400,000 clones, 95% to 96% detected once. The sequenced sample consisted of naive CD4+ T cells sorted from blood. Noted subset: CD45RA+ positively selected. These receptors originate from a woman younger than 45 in good health.

This chain uses TRBV7-8 with TRBJ1-5, with 9 bases aligning to TRBD1. V lost 5 bases, J lost 3 bases, and 8 bases stayed unmatched. This CDR3 region has 16 residues. The germline V gene encodes CDR1 SGHVS and CDR2 FQNEAQ. CDR3 region: CASSHGQGRANQPQHF. CDR3 bases: TGTGCCAGCAGCCACGGACAGGGGCGAGCCAATCAGCCCCAGCATTTT. Full variable domain (rest looked up from reference TRBV7-8 and TRBJ1-5): GAGVSQSPRYKVAKRGQDVALRCDPISGHVSLFWYQQALGQGPEFLTYFQNEAQLDKSGLPSDRFFAERPEGSVSTLKIQRTQQEDSAVYLCASSHGQGRANQPQHFGDGTRLSIL.

The chain is built from TRBV28 and TRBJ1-5, with D tentatively TRBD1 (6 bases). Per germline, CDR1 MDHEN and CDR2 SYDVKM. The CDR3 sequence is 16 residues long. V dropped 3 bases and J dropped 0 bases, with 12 bases sitting between them. The CDR3 protein is CASSLSGDLSNQPQHF. The CDR3 region has the DNA TGTGCCAGCAGTTTGTCAGGGGACCTTAGCAATCAGCCCCAGCATTTT. Supplemented by reference TRBV28 and TRBJ1-5, the full variable domain reads DVKVTQSSRYLVKRTGEKVFLECVQDMDHENMFWYRQDPGLGLRLIYFSYDVKMKEKGDIPEGYSVSREKKERFSLILESASTNQTSMYLCASSLSGDLSNQPQHFGDGTRLSIL.

The count of this clone is one. The gene calls are TRBV5-4 and TRBJ1-1, with no clear D. The V end lost 0 bases, the J end lost 1 base, and 10 bases lay between the germline ends. Germline V gives CDR1 SGHNT, CDR2 YYREEE (reference sequence). CDR3 length: 15 amino acids. The CDR3 protein is CASSLGPERNTEAFF. DNA of the CDR3: TGTGCCAGCAGCTTGGGGCCAGAGAGGAACACTGAAGCTTTCTTT.

The chain recombines TRBV5-1 with TRBJ2-5, with 10 bases identical to TRBD2. The DNA end is a closer match to TRBJ2-7, so the J assignment may be wrong. Germline V lookup: CDR1 SGHRS, CDR2 YFSETQ. CDR3 length: 15 amino acids. The DNA for the CDR3 is TGCGCCAGCAGCTTGGGGCTAGCGGGAGTCTACGAGCAGTACTTC. Translated: CASSLGLAGVYEQYF.

This CDR3 reads CASREQGSNYGYTF. CDR3 DNA sequence: TGTGCCAGCAGAGAACAGGGTTCTAACTATGGCTACACCTTC. The chain recombines TRBV19 with TRBJ1-2; a possible D gene is TRBD1 (6 bases). Germline loops: CDR1 LNHDA, CDR2 SQIVND (reference sequence). Trimming took 9 bases from V and 0 from J, leaving 14 bases between them. The CDR3 totals 14 residues. Based on the CDR3 plus reference TRBV19 and TRBJ1-2, the full variable domain is DGGITQSPKYLFRKEGQNVTLSCEQNLNHDAMYWYRQDPGQGLRLIYYSQIVNDFQKGDIAEGYSVSREKKESFPLTVTSAQKNPTAFYLCASREQGSNYGYTFGSGTRLTVV.

The chain joins TRBV25-1 to TRBJ2-1, with 9 bases matching TRBD2. V lost 3 bases and J lost 0; bases outside the gene matches: 3. The CDR3 is 16 residues long. In germline, CDR1 is MGHDK, CDR2 SYGVNS. The CDR3 loop is CASSDWREGSYNEQFF. CDR3 bases: TGTGCCAGCAGTGACTGGCGGGAGGGCTCCTACAATGAGCAGTTCTTC. Combining the CDR3 with reference TRBV25-1 and TRBJ2-1 gives the whole variable domain EADIYQTPRYLVIGTGKKITLECSQTMGHDKMYWYQQDPGMELHLIHYSYGVNSTEKGDLSSESTVSRIRTEHFPLTLESARPSHTSQYLCASSDWREGSYNEQFFGPGTRLTVL.

The chain uses TRBV18 and TRBJ1-4; tentatively, D is TRBD1 (6 bases). The germline V gene encodes CDR1 KGHSH and CDR2 LQKENI. The CDR3 runs 15 residues. V was cut by 2 bases and J by 4 bases, with 11 bases left in between. CDR3 in amino acids: CASSPRRGGNEKLFF. In nucleotides, the CDR3 is TGTGCCAGCTCACCAAGGAGGGGGGGTAATGAAAAACTGTTTTTT.

The CDR3 reads CASSEIKDSAYF. CDR3 bases: TGTGCCAGCAGTGAGATAAAAGACTCCGCGTACTTC. The gene calls are TRBV28 and TRBJ2-5; D gene ambiguous. V was shortened by 5 bases and J by 13 bases, with 17 bases between the two germline ends. CDR1 is MDHEN and CDR2 is SYDVKM in the germline V gene. The CDR3 has 12 amino acids.

This chain uses TRBV5-1 with TRBJ1-1; maybe TRBD1 (5 bases). The CDR3 contains 16 residues. V was trimmed by 3 bases and J by 0 bases, leaving 15 bases between them. Per germline, CDR1 SGHRS and CDR2 YFSETQ. CDR3 in DNA: TGCGCCAGCAGCTGGGGGAGTGGTGGGGTGAACACTGAAGCTTTCTTT. Protein sequence: CASSWGSGGVNTEAFF.

J is TRBJ1-5 and V is TRBV28; D is perhaps TRBD1 (5 bases). The V end was cut by 7 bases, the J end by 3 bases, with 19 bases between. CDR3 size: 16 residues. CDR1 is MDHEN, CDR2 SYDVKM, per germline. CDR3 residues: CASNPPGRGINQPQHF. Written as DNA, the CDR3 is TGTGCCAGCAACCCACCGGGACGGGGGATCAATCAGCCCCAGCATTTT.

V is TRBV28 and J is TRBJ2-7, with D possibly TRBD1 on 5 matching bases. Looked up from germline, CDR1 is MDHEN and CDR2 is SYDVKM. The CDR3 totals 15 residues. Trimming removed 7 bases from V and 0 bases from J, with 16 bases in between. The CDR3 region has the DNA TGTGCCAGCACCTTCGGTGGGGCAGGCTCCTACGAGCAGTACTTC. Encoded protein: CASTFGGAGSYEQYF.

This clone appeared once. The gene calls are TRBV28 and TRBJ2-1, with 8 bases fitting TRBD1. The ends lost 2 bases at V and 7 bases at J; junction bases unmatched: 7. The CDR3 sequence is 15 residues long. Germline V gene sequence: CDR1 MDHEN, CDR2 SYDVKM. The chain's CDR3 is CASSLESTGVNEQFF. The CDR3 nucleotides are TGTGCCAGCAGTTTAGAATCGACAGGGGTTAATGAGCAGTTCTTC.

This rearrangement joins TRBV7-2 to TRBJ1-4; 10 bases fit TRBD1. The CDR3 is 16 amino acids. J was trimmed by 5 bases and V by 5 bases; bases with no gene match: 8. CDR1 is SGHTA and CDR2 is FQGNSA in the germline V gene. CDR3 sequence (DNA): TGTGCCAGCAGCCCATTCGGGACAGGGGTCAATGAAAAACTGTTTTTT. Translated, it gives CASSPFGTGVNEKLFF. Filled out from reference TRBV7-2 and TRBJ1-4, the complete variable domain reads GAGVSQSPSNKVTEKGKDVELRCDPISGHTALYWYRQSLGQGLEFLIYFQGNSAPDKSGLPSDRFSAERTGGSVSTLTIQRTQQEDSAVYLCASSPFGTGVNEKLFFGSGTQLSVL.

The rearrangement links TRBV2 to TRBJ2-5; TRBD2 matches 7 bases. Trimming at V came to 7 bases and at J to 3 bases, leaving 5 bases not matched to a gene. The CDR3 consists of 13 residues. The germline CDR1 and CDR2 sequences are SNHLY and FYNNEI. CDR3 region: CASKAAGEETQYF. The CDR3 DNA sequence: TGTGCCAGCAAGGCTGCGGGAGAAGAGACCCAGTACTTC.

This rearrangement joins TRBV2 to TRBJ2-5; 7 bases are shared with TRBD1. This CDR3 is 14 amino acids long. CDR1 SNHLY and CDR2 FYNNEI come from the germline V gene. The ends lost 6 bases at V and 6 bases at J; junction bases unmatched: 10. The CDR3: CASRDLDRAQTQYF. The CDR3 nucleotides are TGTGCCAGCAGGGATCTCGACAGGGCCCAGACCCAGTACTTC.

The chain carries TRBV10-3 and TRBJ2-7, with D perhaps TRBD1 (5 bases). In germline, CDR1 is ENHRY, CDR2 SYGVKD. Trimming took off 3 bases at V and 1 base at J, with 10 bases between the two ends. The CDR3 runs 14 residues. In DNA, the CDR3 is TGTGCCATCAGTGAATGGCAGGGTTCCTACGAGCAGTACTTC. Translating gives CAISEWQGSYEQYF.

This rearrangement joins TRBV25-1 to TRBJ2-3, with 7 bases lining up with TRBD1. The V segment lost 2 bases and the J segment 1 base; nucleotides outside the gene matches: 0. The length of the CDR3 is 14 residues. Germline CDR1 and CDR2: MGHDK and SYGVNS. Here the CDR3 DNA reads TGTGCCAGCAGTGAAAGGGGGCGCACAGATACGCAGTATTTT. This codes for CASSERGRTDTQYF.

This clone was observed once. The chain carries TRBV18 and TRBJ2-6, with D tentatively TRBD1 (6 bases). Germline lookup yields CDR1 KGHSH and CDR2 LQKENI. Trimming cost V 2 bases and J 0 bases, with 11 bases left between them. The CDR3 is 17 amino acids. CDR3 sequence: CASSPTGSLSGANVLTF. In nucleotides, the CDR3 is TGTGCCAGCTCACCAACAGGGTCCCTCTCTGGGGCCAACGTCCTGACTTTC.

This chain connects TRBV27 to TRBJ2-2, with D perhaps given as TRBD1 or TRBD2 (6 bases each). The CDR3 covers 15 residues. CDR1 is MNHEY, CDR2 SMNVEV, per germline (reference sequence). V dropped 0 bases and J dropped 7 bases, with 12 bases sitting between them. The CDR3 bases are TGTGCCAGCAGTTTATCTACAGGGAGGCACGGGGAGCTGTTTTTT. It codes for CASSLSTGRHGELFF.

The J gene is TRBJ2-5, the V gene TRBV18, with 13 bases matching TRBD2. Germline V gene sequence: CDR1 KGHSH, CDR2 LQKENI. Trimming took 6 bases from V and 5 from J; bases not matched to a gene: 9. The length of the CDR3 is 16 residues. CDR3 DNA: TGTGCCAGCTCCCCTACTAGCGGGAGGGGTACGGAGACCCAGTACTTC. It encodes CASSPTSGRGTETQYF.

This chain joins TRBV10-2 and TRBJ1-3; D is perhaps TRBD1 (6 bases). The V end lost 0 bases, the J end lost 3 bases, and 12 bases lay between the germline ends. CDR3 size: 16 residues. In germline, CDR1 is WSHSY, CDR2 SAAADI. Here the CDR3 reads CASSESRPGVGNTIYF. The CDR3 coding sequence is TGCGCCAGCAGTGAGTCGAGGCCAGGGGTTGGAAACACCATATATTTT.

This chain uses TRBV2 with TRBJ2-1; 9 bases fit TRBD2. CDR1 SNHLY and CDR2 FYNNEI come from the germline V gene. This CDR3 comprises 15 residues. The junction had 11 bases not matched to a gene; V was cut back by 7 bases and J by 7 bases. The CDR3 DNA reads as TGTGCCAGCACCCTCCCCGCTAGCGGGGAGAATGAGCAGTTCTTC. Amino acids: CASTLPASGENEQFF.

This clone was detected only once. CDR3 nucleotide sequence: TGTGCCAGCAGCAACCGGGACAGCAATCAGCCCCAGCATTTT. Translating it yields CASSNRDSNQPQHF. The rearrangement links TRBV7-8 to TRBJ1-5, with D maybe TRBD1 (5 bases). This CDR3 has 14 amino acids. Trimming took off 5 bases at V and 1 base at J, with 9 bases between the two ends. CDR1 is SGHVS and CDR2 is FQNEAQ in the germline V gene.

The chain uses TRBV11-2 and TRBJ1-4; 8 nucleotides align to TRBD1. Germline trimming cut 3 bases from V and 7 bases from J; bases unmatched to any gene: 7. The CDR3 is 15 amino acids. Germline loops: CDR1 SGHAT, CDR2 FQNNGV. This chain's CDR3 is CASSFGQGSREKLFF. The CDR3 DNA follows: TGTGCCAGCAGCTTTGGACAGGGCAGTCGTGAAAAACTGTTTTTT.

The V gene is TRBV6-6, the J gene TRBJ2-2, with D unresolved. V was cut by 1 base and J by 5 bases, with 8 bases left in between. The CDR3 extends over 14 amino acids. Germline CDR1 is MNHNY and CDR2 is SVGAGI (reference sequence). The DNA of the CDR3 is TGTGCCAGCAGTTACTACCCAACTACCGGGGAGCTGTTTTTT. Translating it yields CASSYYPTTGELFF.

This chain links TRBV27 with TRBJ1-2; a weak D match, TRBD1 (5 bases). Germline-derived CDR1 and CDR2 are MNHEY and SMNVEV (reference sequence). This CDR3 comprises 12 residues. The V end was cut by 5 bases, the J end by 8 bases, with 12 bases between. The CDR3 DNA reads as TGTGCCAGCAGTAAGCTGGGGGAAGGCTACACCTTC. Its protein is CASSKLGEGYTF.

About this clone: The sample contains more than one DNA sequence encoding this CDR3. The J gene is TRBJ2-5, the V gene TRBV28, with D hard to call. Germline CDR1 reads MDHEN; CDR2 reads SYDVKM. The CDR3 extends over 12 amino acids. V dropped 5 bases and J dropped 2 bases, with 6 bases sitting between them. The CDR3 region is CASSPLQETQYF. The CDR3 coding sequence is TGTGCCAGCAGTCCATTGCAAGAGACCCAGTACTTC.

CDR3 coding DNA: TGTGCCAGCAGCGTCGGGCTAGCGGGACGCCTGGCCGGGGAGCTGTTTTTT. As protein: CASSVGLAGRLAGELFF. The rearrangement joins TRBV5-6 to TRBJ2-2; 9 nucleotides line up with TRBD2. The CDR3 is made up of 17 amino acids. CDR1 is SGHDT and CDR2 is YYEEEE in the germline V gene. The J segment lost 6 bases and the V segment lost 4 bases, leaving 13 bases of the junction unmatched.

For the CDR3, the DNA is TGTGCCAGCAGCTCCGACAGGCCCTACGAGCAGTACTTC. The encoded protein is CASSSDRPYEQYF. The V call is TRBV28, the J call TRBJ2-7; D might be TRBD1 (6 bases). The CDR3 extends over 13 amino acids. With 6 bases removed from V and 2 bases from J, the gap between germline ends came to 11 bases. Germline CDR1 MDHEN, CDR2 SYDVKM. Looking up the rest from reference TRBV28 and TRBJ2-7 gives the full variable domain: DVKVTQSSRYLVKRTGEKVFLECVQDMDHENMFWYRQDPGLGLRLIYFSYDVKMKEKGDIPEGYSVSREKKERFSLILESASTNQTSMYLCASSSDRPYEQYFGPGTRLTVT.

In DNA, the CDR3 is TGTGCCAGCAGCTTAGCCGGGGCAGGGGTTTACGAGCAGTACTTC. Its protein product is CASSLAGAGVYEQYF. V gene TRBV11-2 combines with J gene TRBJ2-7; a possible D gene is TRBD1 (6 bases). The germline V and J ends were trimmed by 1 base and 4 bases, with 14 bases remaining between them. Germline V gives CDR1 SGHAT, CDR2 FQNNGV. The CDR3 is 15 residues long.